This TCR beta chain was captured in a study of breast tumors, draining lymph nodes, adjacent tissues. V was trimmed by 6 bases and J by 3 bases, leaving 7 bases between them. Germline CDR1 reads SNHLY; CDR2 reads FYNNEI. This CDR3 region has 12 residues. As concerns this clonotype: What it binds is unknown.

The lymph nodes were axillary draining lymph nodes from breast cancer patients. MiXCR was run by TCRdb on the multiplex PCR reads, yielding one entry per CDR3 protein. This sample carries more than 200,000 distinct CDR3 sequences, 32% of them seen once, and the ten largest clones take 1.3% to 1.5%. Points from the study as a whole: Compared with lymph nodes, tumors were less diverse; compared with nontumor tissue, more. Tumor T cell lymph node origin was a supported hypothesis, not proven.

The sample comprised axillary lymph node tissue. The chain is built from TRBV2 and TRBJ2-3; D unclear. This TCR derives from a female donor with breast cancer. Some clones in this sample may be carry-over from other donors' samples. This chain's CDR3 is CASRENTDTQYF. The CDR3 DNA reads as TGTGCCAGCAGGGAAAATACAGATACGCAGTATTTT.